This passage covers 12 T cell receptor beta chains from one sample sequenced in a study of blood T cell dynamics during melanoma immunotherapy. Sequencing used immunoSEQ multiplex PCR; TCRdb keeps in-frame clones, though not all of them. The data contain around 5,000 clones, 84% of them singletons. Sample time point: week 3, after first cycle of checkpoint inhibitor. The starting material was blood, obtained from a patient treated with checkpoint blockade. All receptors come from a human donor with melanoma.

The V call is TRBV7-6, the J call TRBJ1-2, with D possibly TRBD1 on 6 matching bases. Germline CDR1 and CDR2: SGHVS and FNYEAQ. Trimming pared 1 base from V and 4 bases from J, leaving 13 bases between. The CDR3 contains 15 residues. CDR3 DNA sequence: TGTGCCAGCAGCTTAGTCGTAGGGGGTACCTATGGCTACACCTTC. This codes for CASSLVVGGTYGYTF. The full variable domain, in which reference TRBV7-6 and TRBJ1-2 provide the parts outside the CDR3, is GAGVSQSPRYKVTKRGQDVALRCDPISGHVSLYWYRQALGQGPEFLTYFNYEAQQDKSGLPNDRFSAERPEGSISTLTIQRTEQRDSAMYRCASSLVVGGTYGYTFGSGTRLTVV.

This chain joins TRBV2 and TRBJ1-2; D unclear. V was pared by 6 bases and J by 4 bases, with 9 bases between. This CDR3 spans 12 amino acids. Germline-derived CDR1 and CDR2 are SNHLY and FYNNEI. CDR3 in amino acids: CASSVVSYGYTF. The CDR3 region has the DNA TGTGCCAGCAGCGTGGTATCCTATGGCTACACCTTC.

This rearrangement joins TRBV5-1 to TRBJ1-1; 9 bases match TRBD1. The length of the CDR3 is 16 residues. Germline lookup yields CDR1 SGHRS and CDR2 YFSETQ. V shed 3 bases, J shed 1 base, and the junction held 7 bases outside the gene matches. The CDR3 DNA sequence: TGCGCCAGCAGCTCAAGACAGGGGGGAGGGAACACTGAAGCTTTCTTT. This encodes CASSSRQGGGNTEAFF.

The rearrangement joins TRBV5-6 to TRBJ2-7; tentatively, D is TRBD1 (5 bases). V was clipped by 0 bases and J by 4 bases, with 11 bases between them. The CDR3 sequence is 14 residues long. Germline-derived CDR1 and CDR2 are SGHDT and YYEEEE. CDR3 loop: CASSLGDSLYEQYF. CDR3 nucleotides: TGTGCCAGCAGCTTGGGAGACAGCCTATACGAGCAGTACTTC.

The gene calls are TRBV9 and TRBJ1-5, with 10 positions matching TRBD1. With 4 bases clipped from V and 2 bases from J, the junction kept 3 bases outside the gene matches. CDR1 and CDR2 from the germline V gene are SGDLS and YYNGEE. The CDR3 is 15 residues long. The CDR3 here is CASSPGTGGNQPQHF. The CDR3 DNA reads as TGTGCCAGCAGCCCCGGGACAGGGGGCAATCAGCCCCAGCATTTT.

This chain connects TRBV20-1 to TRBJ2-7; D ambiguous. Germline V CDR1 and CDR2: DFQATT, SNEGSKA (reference sequence). CDR3 length: 11 residues. Trimming removed 7 bases at V and 0 bases at J, with 7 bases between. CDR3 protein: CSVGLSYEQYF. CDR3 nucleotides: TGCAGTGTAGGCCTCTCCTACGAGCAGTACTTC.

The gene calls are TRBV7-2 and TRBJ1-3; no clear D gene. Germline CDR1 is SGHTA and CDR2 is FQGNSA. The CDR3 has 14 residues. Trimming took 1 base from V and 3 from J, leaving 7 bases between them. The CDR3 DNA reads as TGTGCCAGCAGCTTAGTGTCAGGTGGAAACACCATATATTTT. This codes for CASSLVSGGNTIYF. The complete variable domain, with remaining parts taken from reference TRBV7-2 and TRBJ1-3, reads GAGVSQSPSNKVTEKGKDVELRCDPISGHTALYWYRQSLGQGLEFLIYFQGNSAPDKSGLPSDRFSAERTGGSVSTLTIQRTQQEDSAVYLCASSLVSGGNTIYFGEGSWLTVV.

The CDR3 loop is CASSLIGRRNQPQHF. As DNA, the CDR3 is TGTGCCAGCAGCTTAATCGGACGGAGAAATCAGCCCCAGCATTTT. V and J are TRBV7-9 and TRBJ1-5; unclear D gene. The V end lost 2 bases, the J end lost 4 bases, and 12 bases lay between the germline ends. Looked up from germline, CDR1 is SEHNR and CDR2 is FQNEAQ (reference sequence). This CDR3 is 15 amino acids long.

The chain uses TRBV5-4 and TRBJ2-7; TRBD2 matches at 8 bases. The CDR3 covers 15 residues. The ends lost 0 bases at V and 2 bases at J; junction bases unmatched: 4. CDR1 is SGHNT and CDR2 is YYREEE in the germline V gene (reference sequence). CDR3 DNA sequence: TGTGCCAGCAGCTTGGATCCGGGAGGGACCTACGAGCAGTACTTC. Residues: CASSLDPGGTYEQYF.

V usage is TRBV10-3 and J usage is TRBJ1-6; D uncertain. The V gene lost 4 bases and the J gene lost 8 bases, with 12 bases spanning the gap. The CDR3 contains 14 residues. CDR1 is ENHRY and CDR2 is SYGVKD in the germline V gene. CDR3 sequence reads: CAISGLPGDSPLHF. Here the CDR3 DNA reads TGTGCCATCAGTGGACTCCCTGGGGATTCACCCCTCCACTTT.

The rearrangement joins TRBV6-5 to TRBJ1-2, with D possibly being TRBD1 (6 bases). Deletions cut 7 bases from V and 4 bases from J, with 16 bases between. The CDR3 spans 14 residues. The germline gives CDR1 MNHEY, CDR2 SVGAGI. This CDR3 is CASKRGDRVYGYTF. CDR3 coding DNA: TGTGCCAGCAAGAGGGGGGATAGGGTCTATGGCTACACCTTC.

This clone was observed a few times. This rearrangement joins TRBV10-3 to TRBJ1-3; D is unclear. The CDR3 has 14 residues. From germline, CDR1 is ENHRY and CDR2 SYGVKD. The CDR3 loop reads CAGGEETSGNTIYF. The CDR3 bases are TGTGCTGGTGGGGAGGAGACCTCTGGAAACACCATATATTTT.